This T cell receptor beta chain came from a study of T-cell memory formation after mild COVID-19. Background on the study: Across donors, TCR clusters were largely donor specific. General study results and limits: Clonal second-wave expansions that peaked on day 37 had unconfirmed SARS-CoV-2 specificity. Several responding clones turned up in pre-infection memory, indicating that cross-reactive memory may have taken part. Later expanders leaned CD4+, whereas clones that contracted between day 15 and 85 were balanced CD4/CD8.

TCRdb reprocessed the 5' RACE reads with MiXCR, giving one entry per CDR3 protein. The sample contains roughly 300,000 distinct CDR3 sequences, about 13% of which appear only once. This clonotype has only a few counts. No antigen is known for it. Germline-derived CDR1 and CDR2 are SGHNT and YYREEE (reference sequence). V lost 1 base and J lost 7, with 5 bases in between. This CDR3 region has 12 residues. The TCR sequence derives from a man aged 18 to 35 who had mild COVID-19 (a few samples of this study predate the infection). Cell type and time point are not known. The sequencing sample was made of PBMCs or a T cell subset sorted from them (not recorded which). The chain recombines TRBV5-4 with TRBJ2-2, with D uncertain. The chain's CDR3 is CASSLWGGELFF. CDR3 in DNA: TGTGCCAGCAGCTTGTGGGGCGGGGAGCTGTTTTTT.